In its sample, the clone carrying this T cell receptor beta chain was seen a few times. Antigen: not known. These data are taken from a study of T cells after yellow fever vaccination. General study findings and limits: The presence of abundant clonotypes contaminating from the bulk population was possible in FACS-sorted repertoires. The study re-detected most primary-vaccination clones after the booster (approximately 97% CD4, 85% to 90% CD8).

V lost 5 bases and J lost 6, with 11 bases in between. Germline CDR1 is SGHTA and CDR2 is FQGNSA. This CDR3 is 13 amino acids long. It was through 5'RACE template switching that TCR cDNA was made, with a universal primer site and UMIs added. TCRdb reanalysed the 5' RACE reads using MiXCR and keeps one entry per CDR3 protein. The sample carries 450,000 to 600,000 distinct CDR3 sequences, less than 20% recorded once. The sequence came from a man younger than 35 who received the YFV17D yellow fever vaccine. This specimen consisted of PBMCs, obtained 5 to 6 days after the first yellow fever vaccination. This chain connects TRBV7-2 to TRBJ2-1, with D unresolved. The CDR3 DNA follows: TGTGCCAGCAGCGACCAAATCGGCAATGAGCAGTTCTTC. It yields the protein CASSDQIGNEQFF.